Following are 11 T cell receptor beta chains from one sample sequenced in a study of naive and memory T cell subsets. Both TRBC1 and TRBC2 were covered by a beta constant-region primer of two equimolar oligonucleotides. Via MiXCR, TCRdb re-called the UMI-ligation and nested PCR reads, giving one row per CDR3 protein. The sample lists more than 25,000 distinct CDR3 sequences, about 10% seen once, with roughly 18% in the top ten. Sequencing input: effector memory CD4+ T cells from blood. Documented subset: effector memory, CD45RA- CD27-. The origin of the receptors is a human donor in good health.

This chain connects TRBV12-3 or TRBV12-4 to TRBJ1-1; unclear D gene. This CDR3 contains 13 residues. The V and J ends lost 2 bases and 3 bases respectively, with 7 bases between them. The CDR3 DNA follows: TGTGCCAGCAGTTTACAGGTGTACACTGAAGCTTTCTTT. It codes for CASSLQVYTEAFF.

This clonotype was seen a few times. The chain employs TRBV27 and TRBJ1-2, with D possibly matching TRBD1 (5 bases). Germline values: CDR1 MNHEY, CDR2 SMNVEV (reference sequence). The CDR3 sequence is 14 residues long. V lost 5 bases to trimming and J lost 7 bases, with 17 bases between them. The CDR3 bases are TGTGCCAGCAGTCCCTACGGGGACCGCTTTGGCTACACCTTC. It is translated as CASSPYGDRFGYTF.

This clonotype showed up many times. The chain recombines TRBV20-1 with TRBJ2-1, with D possibly TRBD2 on 5 matching bases. V was pared by 3 bases and J by 9 bases, with 15 bases between. The CDR3 is made up of 13 amino acids. CDR1 is DFQATT and CDR2 is SNEGSKA in the germline V gene (reference sequence). CDR3 sequence: CSASSIPGSEQFF. The DNA for the CDR3 is TGCAGTGCTAGCTCTATACCTGGGAGTGAGCAGTTCTTC.

Judged by abundance, this clonotype is medium-sized. The chain is built from TRBV6-1 and TRBJ2-7; no clear D gene. V dropped 1 base and J dropped 3 bases, with 7 bases sitting between them. Looked up from germline, CDR1 is MNHNS and CDR2 is SASEGT. This CDR3 contains 13 residues. The CDR3 coding sequence is TGTGCCAGCAGTGAAGTTGGATACTACGAGCAGTACTTC. This codes for CASSEVGYYEQYF.

Within the sample, this clonotype is medium-sized. The CDR3 DNA is TGTGCCAGCAGCTTATCGGTTAGCGGGGGGGCCTACGAGCAGTACTTC. Encoded protein: CASSLSVSGGAYEQYF. The chain has TRBV7-2 and TRBJ2-7, with TRBD2 identical over 11 bases. In germline, CDR1 is SGHTA, CDR2 FQGNSA. The J segment lost 2 bases and the V segment lost 2 bases, leaving 5 bases of the junction unmatched. The CDR3 runs to 16 residues.

This clonotype has just a few counts. The genes are TRBV11-2 and TRBJ2-6; the D gene could be TRBD1 or TRBD2 (5 bases each). This CDR3 spans 15 amino acids. With 5 bases removed from V and 3 bases from J, the gap between germline ends came to 11 bases. Germline V gene sequence: CDR1 SGHAT, CDR2 FQNNGV. CDR3 residues: CASSGEGSGANVLTF. In DNA form, the CDR3 reads TGTGCCAGCAGCGGTGAGGGGAGTGGGGCCAACGTCCTGACTTTC.

This clonotype was seen only a few times. The V and J genes are TRBV4-3 and TRBJ2-1; 10 nucleotides align to TRBD1. From germline, CDR1 is LGHNA and CDR2 YSLEER. The CDR3 has 14 residues. Unmatched junction bases numbered 1, after V lost 1 base and J lost 7 bases. CDR3 sequence (DNA): TGCGCCAGCAGCCAAGGGGGACAGGGGAATGAGCAGTTCTTC. Translation gives CASSQGGQGNEQFF.

This chain joins TRBV7-9 and TRBJ2-6, with unresolved D. The CDR3 length is 15 residues. With 2 bases removed from V and 2 bases from J, the gap between germline ends came to 7 bases. Looked up from germline, CDR1 is SEHNR and CDR2 is FQNEAQ (reference sequence). Written as DNA, the CDR3 is TGTGCCAGCAGCTTAAGGGTAGCTGGGGCCAACGTCCTGACTTTC. It translates to CASSLRVAGANVLTF.

Many counts were recorded for this clonotype. The chain combines TRBV30 with TRBJ2-3, with D uncertain. The CDR3 has 14 residues. CDR1 GTSNPN and CDR2 SVGIG come from the germline V gene (reference sequence). V lost 4 bases to trimming and J lost 6 bases, with 17 bases between them. The CDR3 nucleotides are TGTGCCTGGAATCGTGGTATGCAAAGGGATACGCAGTATTTT. Encoded protein: CAWNRGMQRDTQYF. Looking up the rest from reference TRBV30 and TRBJ2-3 gives the full variable domain: SQTIHQWPATLVQPVGSPLSLECTVEGTSNPNLYWYRQAAGRGLQLLFYSVGIGQISSEVPQNLSASRPQDRQFILSSKKLLLSDSGFYLCAWNRGMQRDTQYFGPGTRLTVL.

This clonotype was recorded many times. The CDR3 DNA follows: TGTGCCAGCAGTCAGCGCATCAATCAGCCCCAGCATTTT. It is translated as CASSQRINQPQHF. The genes are TRBV12-3 or TRBV12-4 and TRBJ1-5; D is unclear. The germline V and J ends were trimmed by 5 bases and 3 bases, with 8 bases remaining between them. The CDR3 is 13 residues long.

This clonotype was seen only a few times. V usage is TRBV27 and J usage is TRBJ1-2; the D is unclear. The CDR3 has 16 amino acids. The V gene lost 1 base and the J gene lost 2 bases, with 14 bases spanning the gap. Germline V CDR1 and CDR2: MNHEY, SMNVEV (reference sequence). The chain's CDR3 is CASSLLPDFRNYGYTF. CDR3 nucleotide sequence: TGTGCCAGCAGTTTATTGCCGGACTTCAGGAACTATGGCTACACCTTC.